This T cell receptor (beta chain) derives from a study of blood T cell repertoires in COVID-19. In the study overall: Acute and convalescent COVID-19 specimens originated in the United States, Italy and Spain. Sources were T cells, B-cell-depleted T cells, or PBMCs; the material itself was cDNA or gDNA.

Authors' processing steps: Researchers report that nucleated cell counts were estimated from reference gene primer amplification. Libraries were prepared by immunoSEQ multiplex PCR; TCRdb keeps only in-frame clonotypes and omits some of them. The V and J calls and clone size were taken over from that table, and D and trimming were inferred from the DNA. The sample holds 65,000 to 75,000 clones, roughly 80% seen once. V was pared by 3 bases and J by 8 bases, with 4 bases of the junction left unmatched. The CDR3 is made up of 13 amino acids. In germline, CDR1 is SEHNR, CDR2 FQNEAQ (reference sequence).

This clonotype was sampled from a woman aged 60 to 75 with acute or convalescent COVID-19. The chain combines TRBV7-9 with TRBJ2-1, with TRBD1 matching over 7 bases. Input material: peripheral blood. Here the CDR3 reads CASSFRQGDEQFF. The CDR3 DNA is TGTGCCAGCAGCTTTCGACAGGGCGATGAGCAGTTCTTC. Full variable domain (missing parts from reference TRBV7-9 and TRBJ2-1): DTGVSQNPRHKITKRGQNVTFRCDPISEHNRLYWYRQTLGQGPEFLTYFQNEAQLEKSRLLSDRFSAERPKGSFSTLEIQRTEQGDSAMYLCASSFRQGDEQFFGPGTRLTVL.